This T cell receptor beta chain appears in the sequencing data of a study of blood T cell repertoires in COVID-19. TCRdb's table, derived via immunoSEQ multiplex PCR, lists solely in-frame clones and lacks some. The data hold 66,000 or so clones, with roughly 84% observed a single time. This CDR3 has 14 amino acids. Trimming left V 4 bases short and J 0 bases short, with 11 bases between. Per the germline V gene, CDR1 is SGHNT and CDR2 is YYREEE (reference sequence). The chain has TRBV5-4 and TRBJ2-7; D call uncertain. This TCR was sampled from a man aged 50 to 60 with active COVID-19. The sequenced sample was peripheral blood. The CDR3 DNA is TGTGCCAGCAGCCTGGACGCGATCTCCTACGAGCAGTACGTC. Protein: CASSLDAISYEQYV.